These T cell receptor beta chains were read from a single sample in a study of T cells in localized non-small cell lung cancer. Clones were sequenced by immunoSEQ multiplex PCR, and TCRdb holds only the in-frame ones, with some missing. In the table there are around 28,000 clones, 94% of which are singletons. The input for sequencing was peripheral blood, taken before any cancer treatment. All receptors derive from a woman aged 35 to 70 with stage I lung adenocarcinoma. Both conserved end residues are part of each CDR3. The D gene is left open where the match is weak.

V gene	D gene	J gene	CDR3 protein
TRBV6-6	TRBD1	TRBJ2-7	CASRPPGQGFSYEQYF
TRBV19	TRBD1	TRBJ1-5	CASSGPGTGGALRGQPQHF
TRBV4-1	-	TRBJ1-3	CASSARTDFSSGNTIYF
TRBV28	-	TRBJ2-7	CASRMAGHSYEQYF
TRBV28	-	TRBJ1-5	CASSFGSWNQPQHF
TRBV5-4	TRBD1	TRBJ2-7	CASSFHLGGGYEQYF
TRBV19	-	TRBJ1-1	CASIIPTDNTEAFF
TRBV18	-	TRBJ2-2	CASSLANTGELFF
TRBV10-3	-	TRBJ2-2	CAIREEGGELFF
TRBV7-2	TRBD2	TRBJ2-1	CASSPVAGVFNEQFF
TRBV6-1	TRBD2	TRBJ2-7	CASSEAPASGEYEQYF
TRBV6-6	-	TRBJ2-7	CASSYSTASREYF
TRBV11-2	-	TRBJ2-2	CASSFTGTENTGELFF
TRBV19	-	TRBJ2-1	CASSIDGGFGVEQFF
TRBV28	-	TRBJ1-1	CASSLQGTASTEAFF
TRBV27	-	TRBJ2-5	CASSFSISQETQYF
TRBV18	TRBD1	TRBJ2-3	CASSQNRGRRDTQYF
TRBV7-9	TRBD2	TRBJ2-2	CASSSRLAGHTGELFF
TRBV25-1	-	TRBJ2-7	CASRLGDYEQYF
TRBV7-6	-	TRBJ2-1	CASSLLTGRADEQFF
TRBV6-5	-	TRBJ1-6	CASRPGRNNSPLHF
TRBV27	-	TRBJ2-1	CASSLFTRVSYNEQFF
TRBV4-3	TRBD2	TRBJ2-1	CASSLYPSGTNRGNEQFF
TRBV6-6	TRBD1	TRBJ1-5	CASRRTGGNQPQHF
TRBV11-3	-	TRBJ2-7	CASSSRQGGSYEQYF
TRBV28	TRBD1	TRBJ1-1	CASSPGTANTEAFF
TRBV7-9	-	TRBJ2-2	CASSSPTWSPNTGELFF
TRBV7-9	-	TRBJ1-1	CASRGGSWGKNTEAFF
TRBV30	TRBD1	TRBJ1-2	CAWSAHDRGRSGYTF
TRBV2	TRBD1	TRBJ2-1	CASTPGQSYNEQFF
TRBV2	-	TRBJ2-4	CASSEIGGTGNIQYF
TRBV6-6	-	TRBJ1-1	CASSRIRGTEAFF
TRBV15	-	TRBJ1-2	CATSRDEFGYTF
TRBV7-4	-	TRBJ1-1	CASTLADLGEGHTTNTEAFF
TRBV6-5	-	TRBJ2-7	CASSRGNWPTYEQYF
TRBV4-3	TRBD1	TRBJ1-3	CASSRRRGTGLYF
TRBV19	TRBD2	TRBJ2-3	CASSIYSGRGDTQYF
TRBV15	-	TRBJ2-2	CATSIGLNTGELFF
TRBV5-4	-	TRBJ2-1	CASSLLSQRRGANEQFF
TRBV7-9	TRBD1	TRBJ1-2	CASSPTMDRGYGYTF
TRBV28	-	TRBJ2-7	CASQTAISYEQYF
TRBV7-3	-	TRBJ2-2	CASSLRENTGELFF
TRBV25-1	-	TRBJ1-2	CASNQGPDYGYTF
TRBV14	TRBD1	TRBJ1-1	CASIKRGGRGRLNTEAFF
TRBV29-1	TRBD1	TRBJ1-2	CSVGDSRGYTF
TRBV12-5	-	TRBJ1-2	CASGLDVWGASYGYTF
TRBV28	-	TRBJ1-2	CASSLVASNYGYTF
TRBV7-2	-	TRBJ1-1	CASSLDTQVRMNTEAFF
TRBV29-1	-	TRBJ2-7	CSVRKGEEQYF
TRBV27	TRBD1	TRBJ1-2	CASSSTGVGGYTF
TRBV28	-	TRBJ1-2	CASSSLFNSESYGYTF
TRBV21-1	-	TRBJ2-1	CASSKEASPRQFF
TRBV18	-	TRBJ1-1	CASSPEMNTEAFF
TRBV28	-	TRBJ2-3	CASSLLGPDTQYF
TRBV5-4	-	TRBJ1-1	CASSWNTEAFF
TRBV7-2	-	TRBJ2-1	CASSLGPSEYNEQFF
TRBV10-1	TRBD2	TRBJ2-3	CASSGTSGGIGTDTQYF
TRBV7-9	-	TRBJ2-1	CASSSLGGNRGSYNEQFF
TRBV5-1	-	TRBJ2-7	CASSLMAGAYYEQYF